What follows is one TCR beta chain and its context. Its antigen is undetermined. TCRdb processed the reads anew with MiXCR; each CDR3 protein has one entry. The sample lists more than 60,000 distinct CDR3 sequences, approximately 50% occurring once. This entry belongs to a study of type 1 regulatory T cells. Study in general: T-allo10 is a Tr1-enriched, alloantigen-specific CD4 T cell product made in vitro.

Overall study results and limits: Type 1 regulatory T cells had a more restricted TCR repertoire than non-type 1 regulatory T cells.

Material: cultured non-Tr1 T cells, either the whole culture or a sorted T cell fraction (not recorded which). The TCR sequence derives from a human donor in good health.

The CDR3: CASSGRTDYEQYF. The DNA for the CDR3 is TGTGCCAGCAGCGGACGGACAGACTACGAGCAGTACTTC. V is TRBV7-8 and J is TRBJ2-7; D is perhaps TRBD1 (6 bases). Looked up from germline, CDR1 is SGHVS and CDR2 is FQNEAQ. CDR3 length: 13 residues. V was clipped by 5 bases and J by 3 bases, with 11 bases between them.